The present T cell receptor beta chain was sequenced within a study of T cell repertoires in cytomegalovirus infection. About the research overall: Indicated by public TCR beta signatures were CMV infection and matching HLA type.

Broader study findings: The ex vivo response was dominated by HLA-C-restricted CMV-specific TCR beta clonotypes. Individuals carrying CMV plus the relevant HLA were identified by cumulative frequency of public TCR beta families.

This clonotype was recorded a few times. The antigen is undetermined. TCRdb reprocessed the reads with MiXCR, giving one entry per CDR3 protein. The repertoire holds about 58,000 distinct CDR3 sequences, with about 18% as singletons. The sample here was CD8+ T cells from cultured PBMCs, taken from culture after CMV antigen stimulation. This clonotype originated in a human donor in good health (CMV status not recorded). Some clones in this sample may be carry-over from other donors' samples.

CDR3 DNA: TGTGCCAGCAGCACCCGGGACAACCTCTACGAGCAGTACTTC. Its translation: CASSTRDNLYEQYF. J is TRBJ2-7 and V is TRBV7-9; D is perhaps TRBD1 (6 bases). Germline V gene sequence: CDR1 SEHNR, CDR2 FQNEAQ (reference sequence). The CDR3 runs to 14 residues. Trimming pared 5 bases from V and 3 bases from J, leaving 14 bases between. Looking up the rest from reference TRBV7-9 and TRBJ2-7 gives the full variable domain: DTGVSQNPRHKITKRGQNVTFRCDPISEHNRLYWYRQTLGQGPEFLTYFQNEAQLEKSRLLSDRFSAERPKGSFSTLEIQRTEQGDSAMYLCASSTRDNLYEQYFGPGTRLTVT.